One sample yielded the 2 T cell receptor beta chains listed below, sequenced in a study of blood T cell repertoires in COVID-19. Sequenced by immunoSEQ multiplex PCR; TCRdb stores in-frame clones only, minus some. This table has roughly 24,000 clones, around 90% appearing once. What was sequenced was peripheral blood. The receptors stem from a man aged 65-85 years in a cohort sampled during active COVID-19.

The J gene is TRBJ1-1, the V gene TRBV2, with D possibly matching TRBD1 (5 bases). Germline V gene lookup returns CDR1 SNHLY and CDR2 FYNNEI. Deletions cut 1 base from V and 4 bases from J, with 7 bases between. There are 13 residues in the CDR3. The CDR3 loop is CASSEDRTTEAFF. CDR3 bases: TGTGCCAGCAGTGAAGACAGGACCACTGAAGCTTTCTTT.

This chain joins TRBV18 and TRBJ2-5, with TRBD1 matching over 8 bases. The CDR3 sequence is 13 residues long. From germline, CDR1 is KGHSH and CDR2 LQKENI. The V and J ends lost 4 bases and 3 bases, in that order; junction bases with no gene match: 1. In DNA form, the CDR3 reads TGTGCCAGCTCACTGGACAGGGAAGAGACCCAGTACTTC. Its translation: CASSLDREETQYF.